This record covers a single TCR beta chain. Source study methods: Reference gene primer amplification gave nucleated cell count estimates. Produced via immunoSEQ multiplex PCR; TCRdb's table is partial and in-frame only. D and trimming were read from the DNA, whereas the V and J calls and clone size are those reported in that table. Of some 400,000 clones in the sample, about 87% are singletons; the top ten hold 1% to 1.5%. The CDR3 is 15 residues long. V was shortened by 1 base and J by 4 bases, with 12 bases between the two germline ends. Germline CDR1 and CDR2: LGHNA and YNFKEQ. In terms of age and location, participants ranged from about 18 to 90 years and lived in about two dozen US areas. In assigning cohorts, the study relied on participant-reported clinical history. The data are from a study of blood T cell repertoires in COVID-19.

The source of this sequence is a man aged 25 to 45 who had recovered from COVID-19. The sample consisted of PBMCs or T cells enriched from blood (not recorded which). This sequence joins TRBV4-2 and TRBJ2-3, with TRBD1 as a possible D gene (6 bases). The CDR3 spells CASSQGGTGPDTQYF. The CDR3 DNA is TGTGCCAGCAGCCAAGGAGGAACAGGGCCAGATACGCAGTATTTT.